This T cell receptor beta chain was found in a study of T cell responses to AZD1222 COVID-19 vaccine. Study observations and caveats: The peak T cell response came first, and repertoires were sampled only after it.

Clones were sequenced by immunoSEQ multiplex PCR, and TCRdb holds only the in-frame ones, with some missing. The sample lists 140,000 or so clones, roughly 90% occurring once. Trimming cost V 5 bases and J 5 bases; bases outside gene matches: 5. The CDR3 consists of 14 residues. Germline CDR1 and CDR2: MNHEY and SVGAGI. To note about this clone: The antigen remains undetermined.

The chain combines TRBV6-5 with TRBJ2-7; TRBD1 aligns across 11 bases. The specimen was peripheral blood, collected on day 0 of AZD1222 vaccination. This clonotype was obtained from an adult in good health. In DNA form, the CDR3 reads TGTGCCAGCAGTCCTAGGACAGGGGGCGACGAGCAGTACTTC. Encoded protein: CASSPRTGGDEQYF.